The 8 T cell receptor beta chains listed next were all sequenced from one sample in a study of blood T cell repertoires in COVID-19. Only in-frame clones appear in the TCRdb table, and some are missing; sequencing was by immunoSEQ multiplex PCR. The repertoire holds about 160,000 clones, with 75% to 90% as singletons. Sequencing was carried out using peripheral blood. The receptors were gathered from a woman of 80 years or more with active or convalescent COVID-19.

The J gene is TRBJ1-1, the V gene TRBV5-1; D unresolved. The CDR3 consists of 14 residues. Trimming took off 0 bases at V and 3 bases at J, with 9 bases between the two ends. CDR1 and CDR2 (germline): SGHRS, YFSETQ. CDR3 nucleotides: TGCGCCAGCAGCTTGGTTCTGGGAGACACTGAAGCTTTCTTT. Translation gives CASSLVLGDTEAFF.

The chain recombines TRBV7-2 with TRBJ2-7; D is unresolved. This CDR3 has 14 amino acids. CDR1 and CDR2 (germline): SGHTA, FQGNSA. Trimming stripped 7 bases from V and 2 bases from J, with 15 bases between. CDR3 sequence reads: CASNSEVGTYEQYF. The CDR3 DNA follows: TGTGCCAGCAATTCAGAGGTAGGAACCTACGAGCAGTACTTC.

This clone has only a few counts. The J gene is TRBJ1-4, the V gene TRBV5-5; D not resolved. V was pared by 7 bases and J by 0 bases, with 10 bases between. CDR1 is SGHKS and CDR2 is YYEKEE in the germline V gene (reference sequence). This CDR3 has 14 amino acids. The CDR3 DNA reads TGTGCCAGCTCAAGCGGGGCAACTAATGAAAAACTGTTTTTT. It codes for CASSSGATNEKLFF.

V is TRBV19 and J is TRBJ1-3; 7 positions agree with TRBD1. This CDR3 is 16 amino acids long. Germline trimming cut 5 bases from V and 0 bases from J; bases unmatched to any gene: 7. Per germline, CDR1 LNHDA and CDR2 SQIVND (reference sequence). Here the CDR3 DNA reads TGTGCCAGTAGTGCCGGACAGGCCCTCTCTGGAAACACCATATATTTT. Its translation: CASSAGQALSGNTIYF. Combining the CDR3 with reference TRBV19 and TRBJ1-3 gives the whole variable domain DGGITQSPKYLFRKEGQNVTLSCEQNLNHDAMYWYRQDPGQGLRLIYYSQIVNDFQKGDIAEGYSVSREKKESFPLTVTSAQKNPTAFYLCASSAGQALSGNTIYFGEGSWLTVV.

This chain joins TRBV6-4 and TRBJ1-2; D might be TRBD1 (5 bases). Germline V gene sequence: CDR1 MRHNA, CDR2 SNTAGT. Trimming cost V 5 bases and J 1 base, with 11 bases left between them. The CDR3 has 14 residues. The CDR3 reads CASSPGTDNYGYTF. For the CDR3, the DNA is TGTGCCAGCAGTCCCGGGACTGATAACTATGGCTACACCTTC.

The chain employs TRBV5-1 and TRBJ2-7; D unresolved. The V and J ends lost 5 bases and 0 bases respectively, with 9 bases between them. CDR1 and CDR2 from the germline V gene are SGHRS and YFSETQ. The CDR3 sequence is 13 residues long. The CDR3 nucleotides are TGCGCCAGCAGTCCTATGAGCTCCTACGAGCAGTACTTC. Translation gives CASSPMSSYEQYF.

The chain joins TRBV2 to TRBJ1-2; D gene unclear. This CDR3 is 12 amino acids long. CDR1 and CDR2 from the germline V gene are SNHLY and FYNNEI. Trimming removed 8 bases at V and 4 bases at J, with 11 bases between. The CDR3 loop reads CASREQSYGYTF. The CDR3 DNA reads as TGTGCCAGCCGGGAACAGTCCTATGGCTACACCTTC.

V and J are TRBV28 and TRBJ1-1, with D perhaps TRBD1 (6 bases). The CDR3 totals 13 residues. The V end lost 6 bases, the J end lost 5 bases, and 13 bases lay between the germline ends. Germline CDR1 reads MDHEN; CDR2 reads SYDVKM. CDR3 nucleotides: TGTGCCAGCAGAGCCCAGGGGAGTACTGAAGCTTTCTTT. This translates into CASRAQGSTEAFF.